The 19 T cell receptor beta chains presented below share a single source sample, sequenced in a study of PD-1 blockade in classical Hodgkin lymphoma. Relapses following autologous stem cell transplantation were seen in all patients, with brentuximab vedotin exposure varying. Profiled with immunoSEQ multiplex PCR; TCRdb holds only in-frame clones, not every one. The top ten clones hold 15% of a sample with 25,000 to 35,000 clones, around 68% of them seen once. The starting material was peripheral blood mononuclear cells (PBMCs), obtained before the second cycle of nivolumab. These receptor sequences come from a human donor with classical Hodgkin lymphoma.

This chain links TRBV5-1 with TRBJ1-3; D uncertain. Germline CDR1 and CDR2: SGHRS and YFSETQ. V lost 4 bases and J lost 0, with 14 bases in between. The CDR3 length is 16 residues. The CDR3 sequence is CASSPARTGSGNTIYF. CDR3 in DNA: TGCGCCAGCAGCCCGGCGAGGACGGGCTCTGGAAACACCATATATTTT.

This clone was seen only a few times. The CDR3 sequence: CASSYEAVGETQYF. For the CDR3, the DNA is TGTGCCAGCAGTTACGAAGCGGTAGGAGAGACCCAGTACTTC. The chain uses TRBV6-5 and TRBJ2-5, with a possible D match to TRBD2 (5 bases). This CDR3 is built from 14 residues. The V end was cut by 2 bases, the J end by 4 bases, with 11 bases between. CDR1 and CDR2 (germline): MNHEY, SVGAGI.

The chain employs TRBV9 and TRBJ2-2; 15 bases match TRBD2. The CDR3 extends over 16 amino acids. Germline trimming cut 7 bases from V and 5 bases from J; bases unmatched to any gene: 6. The germline V gene has CDR1 SGDLS and CDR2 YYNGEE. Here the CDR3 DNA reads TGTGCCAGCGGACTAGCGGGGGGGCGAACGACCGGGGAGCTGTTTTTT. It encodes CASGLAGGRTTGELFF.

V and J are TRBV7-9 and TRBJ1-6, with 7 bases lining up with TRBD1. CDR1 is SEHNR and CDR2 is FQNEAQ in the germline V gene (reference sequence). This CDR3 has 16 residues. V lost 8 bases and J lost 7; bases outside the gene matches: 14. CDR3 loop: CASGTSGRGKNSPLHF. CDR3 nucleotides: TGTGCCAGCGGAACTTCGGGCAGGGGGAAAAATTCACCCCTCCACTTT.

V gene TRBV5-4 combines with J gene TRBJ2-5, with D unclear. The CDR3 runs 14 residues. Trimming stripped 3 bases from V and 5 bases from J, with 14 bases between. From germline, CDR1 is SGHNT and CDR2 YYREEE (reference sequence). The CDR3 coding sequence is TGTGCCAGCAGCTCTAGATCCCCTGGGGAGACCCAGTACTTC. Translating it yields CASSSRSPGETQYF.

This clone was seen a few times. The rearrangement links TRBV18 to TRBJ2-1, with D unresolved. The V end lost 3 bases, the J end lost 4 bases, and 19 bases lay between the germline ends. Germline lookup yields CDR1 KGHSH and CDR2 LQKENI. This CDR3 is built from 17 residues. In DNA, the CDR3 is TGTGCCAGCTCACCTTCGATCATGATCGGGCAATACAATGAGCAGTTCTTC. This gives the protein CASSPSIMIGQYNEQFF.

This chain uses TRBV4-1 with TRBJ2-1; D uncertain. The V end lost 7 bases, the J end lost 6 bases, and 7 bases lay between the germline ends. The CDR3 loop spans 11 amino acids. CDR1 MGHRA and CDR2 YSYEKL come from the germline V gene. CDR3 sequence: CASIRSNEQFF. CDR3 nucleotides: TGCGCCAGCATCCGTTCCAATGAGCAGTTCTTC.

The V call is TRBV6-5, the J call TRBJ2-2; D might be TRBD2 (6 bases). Germline CDR1 reads MNHEY; CDR2 reads SVGAGI. V dropped 3 bases and J dropped 7 bases, with 15 bases sitting between them. The CDR3 runs 15 residues. The CDR3 DNA reads TGTGCCAGCAGTTATGGCACTAGCATTGTCGGGGAGCTGTTTTTT. Protein product: CASSYGTSIVGELFF.

The chain joins TRBV28 to TRBJ1-1; 9 positions match TRBD1. The CDR3 sequence is 15 residues long. V gave up 8 bases and J gave up 2 bases; unmatched junction bases: 9. Germline V gives CDR1 MDHEN, CDR2 SYDVKM. CDR3 DNA sequence: TGTGCCAGCTTGGACAGGGGAAGGGGAAACACTGAAGCTTTCTTT. Amino acids: CASLDRGRGNTEAFF.

The chain recombines TRBV5-1 with TRBJ1-2; 9 bases agree with TRBD1. The CDR3 is 15 amino acids. Germline V lookup: CDR1 SGHRS, CDR2 YFSETQ. V was pared by 3 bases and J by 7 bases, with 10 bases of the junction left unmatched. DNA for the CDR3: TGCGCCAGCAGCTGGGGACAGGGCTCGGGTCGTGGCTACACCTTC. Encoded protein: CASSWGQGSGRGYTF.

This clone showed up just a few times. V usage is TRBV18 and J usage is TRBJ1-6; D might be TRBD1 (5 bases). CDR1 and CDR2 from the germline V gene are KGHSH and LQKENI. V shed 3 bases and J shed 9 bases, with 12 bases lying between them. The CDR3 covers 14 residues. CDR3 bases: TGTGCCAGCTCACCGGTGACAGAAACTTCACCCCTCCACTTT. Translation: CASSPVTETSPLHF.

The rearrangement links TRBV19 to TRBJ2-3; D is unclear. Germline assignment: CDR1 LNHDA and CDR2 SQIVND (reference sequence). This CDR3 has 14 residues. The V gene lost 1 base and the J gene lost 2 bases, with 7 bases spanning the gap. The chain's CDR3 is CASSIVRATDTQYF. The CDR3, as DNA: TGTGCCAGTAGTATAGTCCGGGCCACAGATACGCAGTATTTT. The full variable domain, its missing parts supplied by reference TRBV19 and TRBJ2-3, is DGGITQSPKYLFRKEGQNVTLSCEQNLNHDAMYWYRQDPGQGLRLIYYSQIVNDFQKGDIAEGYSVSREKKESFPLTVTSAQKNPTAFYLCASSIVRATDTQYFGPGTRLTVL.

This chain uses TRBV4-3 with TRBJ2-1; 12 nucleotides align to TRBD2. This CDR3 is built from 17 residues. Germline V gives CDR1 LGHNA, CDR2 YSLEER. V lost 0 bases, J lost 1 base, and 1 base stayed unmatched. CDR3 region: CASSQDLAGGSYNEQFF. The CDR3 bases are TGCGCCAGCAGCCAAGATCTAGCGGGGGGGTCCTACAATGAGCAGTTCTTC.

This sequence joins TRBV18 and TRBJ1-1; D is possibly TRBD1 (5 bases). Germline V gives CDR1 KGHSH, CDR2 LQKENI. The CDR3 loop spans 16 amino acids. The ends were cut back, 6 bases at V and 0 bases at J, with 17 bases in the middle. CDR3 residues: CASSQNGAGMNTEAFF. Written as DNA, the CDR3 is TGTGCCAGCTCTCAAAACGGGGCGGGAATGAACACTGAAGCTTTCTTT.

The J gene is TRBJ2-3, the V gene TRBV7-9; D remains unclear. Germline-derived CDR1 and CDR2 are SEHNR and FQNEAQ (reference sequence). This CDR3 contains 17 residues. V was pared by 2 bases and J by 0 bases, with 15 bases between. CDR3: CASSLIFWQESTDTQYF. In nucleotides, the CDR3 is TGTGCCAGCAGCTTAATTTTTTGGCAGGAGAGCACAGATACGCAGTATTTT.

This chain joins TRBV6-6 and TRBJ2-5; no firm D call. CDR1 MNHNY and CDR2 SVGAGI come from the germline V gene (reference sequence). This CDR3 has 15 amino acids. V lost 0 bases and J lost 3, with 11 bases in between. Here the CDR3 DNA reads TGTGCCAGCAGTTACTCGTACCTAGTCGAAGAGACCCAGTACTTC. Encoded protein: CASSYSYLVEETQYF.

The rearrangement links TRBV6-5 to TRBJ1-2, with TRBD1 as a possible D gene (6 bases). The germline gives CDR1 MNHEY, CDR2 SVGAGI. V lost 4 bases to trimming and J lost 3 bases, with 12 bases between them. The CDR3 loop spans 14 amino acids. This CDR3 is CASSSGGADYGYTF. The CDR3 region has the DNA TGTGCCAGCAGTTCCGGGGGGGCAGACTATGGCTACACCTTC.

This chain links TRBV11-1 with TRBJ2-3; TRBD1 agrees at 8 bases. Germline assignment: CDR1 SGHAT and CDR2 FQDESV (reference sequence). The length of the CDR3 is 14 residues. The V and J ends lost 7 bases and 2 bases, in that order; junction bases with no gene match: 5. The CDR3 loop is CASTPGQATDTQYF. The DNA for the CDR3 is TGTGCCAGCACTCCGGGACAGGCCACAGATACGCAGTATTTT.

This clone has only a few counts. The chain combines TRBV21-1 with TRBJ1-1; the DNA was not compared with TRBD1, the D call given in the table. TRBV21-1 is termed a pseudogene. The CDR3 is made up of 16 amino acids. The CDR3: CASSKSQGDGNTEAFF. CDR3 DNA: TGTGCCAGCAGCAAATCACAGGGGGATGGTAACACTGAAGCTTTCTTT.